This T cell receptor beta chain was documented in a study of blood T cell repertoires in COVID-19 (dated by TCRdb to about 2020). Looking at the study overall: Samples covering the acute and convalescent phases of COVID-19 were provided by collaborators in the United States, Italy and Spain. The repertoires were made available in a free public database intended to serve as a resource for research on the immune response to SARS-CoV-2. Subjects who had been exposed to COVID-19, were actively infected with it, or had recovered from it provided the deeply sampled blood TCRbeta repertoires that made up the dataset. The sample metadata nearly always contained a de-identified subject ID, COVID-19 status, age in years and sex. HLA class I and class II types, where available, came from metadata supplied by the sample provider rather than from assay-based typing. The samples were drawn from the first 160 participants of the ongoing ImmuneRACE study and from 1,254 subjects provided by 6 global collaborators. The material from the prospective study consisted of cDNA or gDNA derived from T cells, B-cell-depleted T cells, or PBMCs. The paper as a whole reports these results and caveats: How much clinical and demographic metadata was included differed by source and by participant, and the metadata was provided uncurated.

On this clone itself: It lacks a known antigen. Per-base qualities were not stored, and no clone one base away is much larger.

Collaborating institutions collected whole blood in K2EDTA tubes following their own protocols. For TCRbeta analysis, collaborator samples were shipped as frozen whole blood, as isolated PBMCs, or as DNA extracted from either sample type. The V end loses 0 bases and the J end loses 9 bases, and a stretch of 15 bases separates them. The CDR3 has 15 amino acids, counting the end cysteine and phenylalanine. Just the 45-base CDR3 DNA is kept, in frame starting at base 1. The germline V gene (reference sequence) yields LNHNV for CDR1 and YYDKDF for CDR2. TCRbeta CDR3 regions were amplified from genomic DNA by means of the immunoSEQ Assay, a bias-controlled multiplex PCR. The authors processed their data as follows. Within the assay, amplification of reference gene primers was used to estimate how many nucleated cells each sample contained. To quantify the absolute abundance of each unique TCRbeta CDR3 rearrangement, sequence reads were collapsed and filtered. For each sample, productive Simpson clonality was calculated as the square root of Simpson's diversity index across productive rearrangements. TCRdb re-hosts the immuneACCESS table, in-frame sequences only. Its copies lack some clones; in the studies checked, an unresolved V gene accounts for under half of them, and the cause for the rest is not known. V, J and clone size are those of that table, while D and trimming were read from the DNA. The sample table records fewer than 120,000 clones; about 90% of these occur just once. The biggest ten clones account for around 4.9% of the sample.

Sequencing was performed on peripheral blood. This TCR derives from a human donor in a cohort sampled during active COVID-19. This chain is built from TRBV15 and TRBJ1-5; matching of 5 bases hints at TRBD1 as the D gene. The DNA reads TGTGCCACCAGCAGAGATGGCGACAGCTGGGCGCCCCAGCATTTT. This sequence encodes CATSRDGDSWAPQHF.